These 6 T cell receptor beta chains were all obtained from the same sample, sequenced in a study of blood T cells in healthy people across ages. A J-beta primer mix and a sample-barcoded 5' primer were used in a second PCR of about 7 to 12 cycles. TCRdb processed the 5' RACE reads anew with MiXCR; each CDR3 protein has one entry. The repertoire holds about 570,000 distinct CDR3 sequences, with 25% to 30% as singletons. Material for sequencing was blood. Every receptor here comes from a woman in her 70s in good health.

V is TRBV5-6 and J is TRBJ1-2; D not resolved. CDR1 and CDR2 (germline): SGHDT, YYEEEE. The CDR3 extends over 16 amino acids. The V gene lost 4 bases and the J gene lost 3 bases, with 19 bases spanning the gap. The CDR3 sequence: CASSLNPGRGHYGYTF. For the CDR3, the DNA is TGTGCCAGCAGCCTCAATCCGGGAAGAGGACACTATGGCTACACCTTC.

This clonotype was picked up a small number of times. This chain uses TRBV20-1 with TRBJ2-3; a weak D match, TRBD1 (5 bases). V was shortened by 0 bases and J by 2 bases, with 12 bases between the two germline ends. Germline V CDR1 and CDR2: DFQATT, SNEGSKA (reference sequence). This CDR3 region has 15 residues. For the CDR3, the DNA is TGCAGTGCTAGAGATCCGACAGCCCCCACAGATACGCAGTATTTT. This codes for CSARDPTAPTDTQYF.

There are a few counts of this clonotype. The CDR3 here is CASSWSGETQYF. The CDR3 DNA sequence: TGTGCCAGCAGCTGGTCCGGGGAGACCCAGTACTTC. The chain uses TRBV7-2 and TRBJ2-5; no reliable D call. Trimming took 4 bases from V and 5 from J, leaving 8 bases between them. CDR3 length: 12 amino acids. Germline-derived CDR1 and CDR2 are SGHTA and FQGNSA.

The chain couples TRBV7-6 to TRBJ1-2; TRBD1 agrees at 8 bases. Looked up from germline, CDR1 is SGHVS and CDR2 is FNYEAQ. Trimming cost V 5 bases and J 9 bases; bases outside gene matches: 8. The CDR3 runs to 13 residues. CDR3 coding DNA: TGTGCCAGCAGCATGGGACAGGCCTCGAGCTACACCTTC. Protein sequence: CASSMGQASSYTF.

The DNA for the CDR3 is TGCGCCAGCAGCCAAGATACGGGGGTAAACACCATATATTTT. Translation gives CASSQDTGVNTIYF. The chain employs TRBV4-3 and TRBJ1-3, with a possible D match to TRBD1 (5 bases). Trimming cost V 0 bases and J 6 bases, with 9 bases left between them. This CDR3 has 14 amino acids. Germline assignment: CDR1 LGHNA and CDR2 YSLEER.

The CDR3 protein is CASRQGDGANVLTF. The CDR3 bases are TGCGCCAGCCGACAGGGAGATGGGGCCAACGTCCTGACTTTC. The chain combines TRBV5-1 with TRBJ2-6; 7 bases agree with TRBD1. CDR1 SGHRS and CDR2 YFSETQ come from the germline V gene. The CDR3 runs 14 residues. The junction had 4 bases not matched to a gene; V was cut back by 7 bases and J by 3 bases.